These T cell receptor beta chains were read from a single sample in a study of T cell changes during pregnancy in multiple sclerosis. The repertoire was sequenced with immunoSEQ multiplex PCR; TCRdb's copy has only in-frame clones and lacks some. The sample holds approximately 51,000 clones, 94% seen once. This material consisted of CD4+ T cells from peripheral blood mononuclear cells, taken in the second trimester of pregnancy. The receptors come from a female donor with multiple sclerosis, enrolled in a pregnancy study. Each CDR3 is given with its conserved first and last residue. D genes are given only for firm matches. Rows give clone size only sometimes, using once, few, many, or a class for an expanded clone.

size	D	V	J	CDR3	DNA
once	.	TRBV7-2	TRBJ1-1	CASSRRQGNTEAFF	TGTGCCAGCAGCCGACGCCAGGGGAACACTGAAGCTTTCTTT
.	TRBD1	TRBV6-6	TRBJ1-2	CASSSRTGAEGGYTF	TGTGCCAGCAGTTCGCGGACAGGGGCAGAGGGTGGCTACACCTTC
.	.	TRBV27	TRBJ1-3	CARGEGFSTGDEGNTIYF	TGTGCCAGAGGAGAAGGGTTCTCGACAGGCGACGAAGGAAACACCATATATTTT
.	.	TRBV6-5	TRBJ2-3	CASRGPGTDTQYF	TGTGCCAGCAGGGGGCCCGGCACAGATACGCAGTATTTT
.	.	TRBV19	TRBJ1-2	CASSIQGGGYTF	TGTGCCAGTAGTATCCAAGGAGGCGGCTACACCTTC
.	.	TRBV19	TRBJ1-1	CASSIGPGDLEAFF	TGTGCCAGTAGTATAGGGCCAGGGGACCTTGAAGCTTTCTTT
once	TRBD1	TRBV5-1	TRBJ2-5	CASSLDLTGEKTQYF	TGCGCCAGCAGCTTGGATCTCACAGGGGAGAAGACCCAGTACTTC
.	TRBD2	TRBV7-9	TRBJ2-7	CASSLSGDSYEQYF	TGTGCCAGCAGCTTAAGCGGGGACTCCTACGAGCAGTACTTC
.	.	TRBV5-6	TRBJ2-5	CASSLDLTSRGQETQYF	TGTGCCAGCAGCTTGGATCTCACATCGCGGGGACAAGAGACCCAGTACTTC
.	TRBD2	TRBV5-4	TRBJ2-5	CASSLDSGGGKTQYF	TGTGCCAGCAGCTTGGATAGCGGGGGTGGAAAGACCCAGTACTTC
.	TRBD1	TRBV10-3	TRBJ1-5	CAISESRGPQPQHF	TGTGCCATCAGTGAGTCGAGGGGGCCTCAGCCCCAGCATTTT
.	TRBD1	TRBV11-1	TRBJ1-2	CASSLAGQGFYGYTF	TGTGCCAGCAGCTTAGCGGGACAGGGCTTCTATGGCTACACCTTC
.	TRBD2	TRBV7-8	TRBJ2-3	CASSSDRVAGVTDTQYF	TGTGCCAGCAGCTCAGATCGGGTAGCGGGGGTCACAGATACGCAGTATTTT
once	TRBD1	TRBV19	TRBJ1-2	CASSTSGQGNYGYTF	TGTGCCAGTAGTACATCGGGACAGGGAAACTATGGCTACACCTTC